This T cell receptor beta chain was sequenced during a study of shared clonotypes between healthy human individuals. Naive CD8 isolation took CD45RO-negative cells positively selected for CCR7 and excluded terminally differentiated effector memory CD45RA+ cells. Libraries were prepared by immunoSEQ multiplex PCR; TCRdb keeps only in-frame clonotypes and omits some of them. The sample carries around 600,000 clones, 90% to 95% recorded once. The specimen sequenced was naive CD8+ T cells sorted from blood. The TCR was taken from a woman between 25 and 40 years old in good health.

CDR3 loop: CASSLGTLHTGELFF. The DNA of the CDR3 is TGTGCCAGCAGCTTAGGGACCCTACACACCGGGGAGCTGTTTTTT. The gene calls are TRBV13 and TRBJ2-2, with D unclear. The CDR3 has 15 residues. CDR1 PRHDT and CDR2 FYEKMQ come from the germline V gene (reference sequence). The ends were cut back, 0 bases at V and 3 bases at J, with 8 bases in the middle.